This is a list of T cell receptor beta chains from one sample in a study of vaccination and CD4 T cells after COVID-19. No antigen has been assigned to these receptors. TCRdb fed the PCR reads into MiXCR, producing one record per CDR3 protein. The sample gives about 14,000 distinct CDR3 sequences, approximately 25% of which show up once; about 18% is in the top ten. Here the sequenced sample was CD4+ T cells from blood, cultured in vitro, taken after SARS-CoV-2 vaccination. The origin of the receptors is a human donor who had recovered from COVID-19. Each CDR3 is given with its conserved first and last residue. A D gene is named only where the DNA matches it firmly. Not all rows give a size; the values are once, few, many and, for expanded clones, a class.

D gene: NA
J gene: TRBJ1-1
V gene: TRBV10-3
clone size: few
CDR3 DNA: TGTGCCATCGCCCAGTCCGGGGCAAAAACGAACACTGAAGCTTTCTTT
CDR3 protein: CAIAQSGAKTNTEAFF

D gene: NA
J gene: TRBJ1-1
V gene: TRBV16
clone size: NA
CDR3 DNA: TGTGCCAGCAGCCAAGGGCCAGGGCCCACTGAAGCTTTCTTT
CDR3 protein: CASSQGPGPTEAFF

D gene: NA
J gene: TRBJ1-1
V gene: TRBV6-2/TRBV6-3
clone size: NA
CDR3 DNA: TGTGCCAGCAGACCTCCCTCCCGACCGAACACTGAAGCTTTCTTT
CDR3 protein: CASRPPSRPNTEAFF

D gene: NA
J gene: TRBJ2-1
V gene: TRBV12-3/TRBV12-4
clone size: NA
CDR3 DNA: TGTGCCAGCAGACCTAGGACCCGCCCCAATGAGCAGTTCTTC
CDR3 protein: CASRPRTRPNEQFF

D gene: NA
J gene: TRBJ2-3
V gene: TRBV11-2
clone size: few
CDR3 DNA: TGTGCCAGCAGCTTTTACACGTCAGATACGCAGTATTTT
CDR3 protein: CASSFYTSDTQYF

D gene: TRBD1
J gene: TRBJ1-4
V gene: TRBV5-4
clone size: NA
CDR3 DNA: TGTGCCAGCAGCGGGACAGCAACTAATGAAAAACTGTTTTTT
CDR3 protein: CASSGTATNEKLFF

D gene: TRBD1
J gene: TRBJ2-5
V gene: TRBV20-1
clone size: few
CDR3 DNA: TGCAGTGCTAGGGACCGGGACAGGGCAACAGAGACCCAGTACTTC
CDR3 protein: CSARDRDRATETQYF

D gene: TRBD1
J gene: TRBJ2-7
V gene: TRBV2
clone size: few
CDR3 DNA: TGTGCCAGCAGTCTACTAGGACAGGGGGCTCCCCACGAGCAGTACTTC
CDR3 protein: CASSLLGQGAPHEQYF

D gene: TRBD2
J gene: TRBJ2-1
V gene: TRBV7-2
clone size: few
CDR3 DNA: TGTGCCAGCACTCGCGTGGGGGGGGGCTCCTACAATGAGCAGTTCTTC
CDR3 protein: CASTRVGGGSYNEQFF

D gene: TRBD1
J gene: TRBJ1-3
V gene: TRBV20-1
clone size: NA
CDR3 DNA: TGCAGTGCTAGACGACAGGGAGACACCATATATTTT
CDR3 protein: CSARRQGDTIYF

D gene: NA
J gene: TRBJ1-1
V gene: TRBV21-1
clone size: few
CDR3 DNA: TGTGCCTGCGGGGGGGCGGCTTTCTTT
CDR3 protein: CACGGAAFF

D gene: TRBD1
J gene: TRBJ2-7
V gene: TRBV29-1
clone size: few
CDR3 DNA: TGCAGCGTTCGGGACAGGGGGCAGGAAAACGAGCAGTACTTC
CDR3 protein: CSVRDRGQENEQYF

D gene: NA
J gene: TRBJ1-5
V gene: TRBV12-3/TRBV12-4
clone size: NA
CDR3 DNA: TGTGCCAGCAGTTTCAGGGGTAGAAATCAGCCCCAGCATTTT
CDR3 protein: CASSFRGRNQPQHF

D gene: NA
J gene: TRBJ1-1
V gene: TRBV15
clone size: few
CDR3 DNA: TGTGCCACCAGCAGAGATCCGAGGTCTGAAGCTTTCTTT
CDR3 protein: CATSRDPRSEAFF

D gene: NA
J gene: TRBJ2-7
V gene: TRBV6-1
clone size: few
CDR3 DNA: TGTGCCAGCAGTGAGTCTCAGGGACTCGAGCAGTACTTC
CDR3 protein: CASSESQGLEQYF

D gene: TRBD1
J gene: TRBJ2-3
V gene: TRBV4-1
clone size: few
CDR3 DNA: TGCGCCAGCAGCCAATTAGCTCCTCCAACAGGGGCAGATACGCAGTATTTT
CDR3 protein: CASSQLAPPTGADTQYF

D gene: NA
J gene: TRBJ2-3
V gene: TRBV6-2/TRBV6-3
clone size: few
CDR3 DNA: TGTGCCAGCAGACGCCAGGGAGGAACAGATACGCAGTATTTT
CDR3 protein: CASRRQGGTDTQYF

D gene: NA
J gene: TRBJ1-1
V gene: TRBV5-5
clone size: NA
CDR3 DNA: TGTGCCAGCAGCCCCTCCCGAGGGACCCCGAACACTGAAGCTTTCTTT
CDR3 protein: CASSPSRGTPNTEAFF

D gene: NA
J gene: TRBJ2-6
V gene: TRBV29-1
clone size: once
CDR3 DNA: TGCAGCGTTGGGGTGTCCGGGGCCAACGTCCTGACTTTC
CDR3 protein: CSVGVSGANVLTF

D gene: NA
J gene: TRBJ2-7
V gene: TRBV12-3/TRBV12-4
clone size: medium-sized
CDR3 DNA: TGTGCCAGCAGTTTCCGGGACGGTTCCTACGAGCAGTACTTC
CDR3 protein: CASSFRDGSYEQYF

D gene: TRBD1
J gene: TRBJ1-2
V gene: TRBV28
clone size: few
CDR3 DNA: TGTGCCAGCCGACCAGGACAGGGATCCCAGGGCTACACCTTC
CDR3 protein: CASRPGQGSQGYTF

D gene: NA
J gene: TRBJ2-3
V gene: TRBV4-3
clone size: NA
CDR3 DNA: TGCGCCAGCAGCCAAACGGGGTTTAGAGATACGCAGTATTTT
CDR3 protein: CASSQTGFRDTQYF

D gene: NA
J gene: TRBJ1-2
V gene: TRBV20-1
clone size: NA
CDR3 DNA: TGCAGTGCTAGGAGGTCGGGACACTATGGCTACACCTTC
CDR3 protein: CSARRSGHYGYTF

D gene: NA
J gene: TRBJ2-1
V gene: TRBV20-1
clone size: once
CDR3 DNA: TGCAGTGCTTTCCATCCTCTAGCTCGCTCCTACAATGAGCAGTTCTTC
CDR3 protein: CSAFHPLARSYNEQFF

D gene: TRBD1
J gene: TRBJ1-5
V gene: TRBV6-1
clone size: NA
CDR3 DNA: TGTGCCAGCCGGCGGGACAGGGCTTATAGCAATCAGCCCCAGCATTTT
CDR3 protein: CASRRDRAYSNQPQHF

D gene: NA
J gene: TRBJ2-6
V gene: TRBV30
clone size: NA
CDR3 DNA: TGTGCCTGGAGTACGACATGGAGGTTTGGGGCCAACGTCCTGACTTTC
CDR3 protein: CAWSTTWRFGANVLTF

D gene: NA
J gene: TRBJ1-2
V gene: TRBV28
clone size: NA
CDR3 DNA: TGTGCCAGCAGTCCCCCTTCAGGAGGAGGCTACACCTTC
CDR3 protein: CASSPPSGGGYTF

D gene: NA
J gene: TRBJ1-1
V gene: TRBV4-3
clone size: NA
CDR3 DNA: TGCGCCAGCAGCCAAGATCTCGGTTTCCCTGAAGCTTTCTTT
CDR3 protein: CASSQDLGFPEAFF

D gene: TRBD1
J gene: TRBJ2-4
V gene: TRBV28
clone size: NA
CDR3 DNA: TGTGCCAGCAGTTCCTTGATAAGGGACAGAGAGAAAAACATTCAGTACTTC
CDR3 protein: CASSSLIRDREKNIQYF

D gene: NA
J gene: TRBJ1-1
V gene: TRBV9
clone size: NA
CDR3 DNA: TGTGCCAGCAGCGTAGTGGTGGCGGGTACTGAAGCTTTCTTT
CDR3 protein: CASSVVVAGTEAFF

D gene: TRBD2
J gene: TRBJ2-3
V gene: TRBV5-1
clone size: NA
CDR3 DNA: TGCGCCAGCAGCTTGGGCGGGAGGGATACGCAGTATTTT
CDR3 protein: CASSLGGRDTQYF

D gene: NA
J gene: TRBJ2-5
V gene: TRBV6-5
clone size: few
CDR3 DNA: TGTGCCAGCAGTTACGGGGGCGACAGATACCCTCGGGAGACCCAGTACTTC
CDR3 protein: CASSYGGDRYPRETQYF

D gene: TRBD1
J gene: TRBJ1-2
V gene: TRBV28
clone size: NA
CDR3 DNA: TGTGCCAGCCGGGACAGGGGAGTAGGTAGCTATGGCTACACCTTC
CDR3 protein: CASRDRGVGSYGYTF

D gene: TRBD1
J gene: TRBJ1-1
V gene: TRBV4-1
clone size: few
CDR3 DNA: TGCGCCAGCAGCCAAGTAGGGGCAGGGGGCTCCACTGAAGCTTTCTTT
CDR3 protein: CASSQVGAGGSTEAFF

D gene: TRBD1
J gene: TRBJ1-2
V gene: TRBV12-3/TRBV12-4
clone size: NA
CDR3 DNA: TGTGCCAGCAGTTTACGGCAGGGGGCAGGGAGCTACACCTTC
CDR3 protein: CASSLRQGAGSYTF